What follows are 25 T cell receptor beta chains derived from one specimen sequenced in a study of T cell responses to AZD1222 COVID-19 vaccine listed by TCRdb under 2021. The library relied on the immunoSEQ multiplex PCR assay. Drawn from immuneACCESS, this table holds only the in-frame rearrangements with V and J called that TCRdb kept. Clones are partly lost; checked studies trace under half to an unresolved V gene and leave the rest unexplained. This sample comprises 90,000 to 110,000 clones, 80% to 90% of them detected only once. The leading ten clones occupy about 4.6% of the sample. The time point label, read with the paper, signifies: about 28 days (+/-7) after the second vaccine dose. The sample here was peripheral blood, taken 28 days after the second AZD1222 dose. The receptors were gathered from an adult who received the AZD1222 COVID-19 vaccine.

This clone showed up just once. The chain is built from TRBV6-2 or TRBV6-3 and TRBJ2-5, with 9 bases matching TRBD2. With 2 bases clipped from V and 5 bases from J, the junction kept 9 bases outside the gene matches. The CDR3 is made up of 16 amino acids. CDR1 and CDR2 from the germline V gene are MNHEY and SVGEGT. As DNA, the CDR3 is TGTGCCAGCAGTTACGAGTCCGGGACTAGCAGGGAGACCCAGTACTTC. The encoded protein is CASSYESGTSRETQYF.

V gene TRBV5-4 combines with J gene TRBJ1-3; no firm D call. This CDR3 contains 15 residues. The germline V and J ends were trimmed by 0 bases and 0 bases, with 7 bases remaining between them. From germline, CDR1 is SGHNT and CDR2 YYREEE (reference sequence). The CDR3 DNA is TGTGCCAGCAGCTTGGGTGGGAACTCTGGAAACACCATATATTTT. Translating gives CASSLGGNSGNTIYF.

J is TRBJ1-2 and V is TRBV19; D not certain. This CDR3 is built from 14 residues. Germline CDR1 reads LNHDA; CDR2 reads SQIVND (reference sequence). V lost 5 bases and J lost 2, with 12 bases in between. CDR3 protein: CASSLSGGNYGYTF. The CDR3, as DNA: TGTGCCAGTAGTCTGTCCGGAGGGAACTATGGCTACACCTTC.

This clone was found once. The rearrangement links TRBV9 to TRBJ2-2, with D perhaps matching TRBD2 (5 bases). The germline gives CDR1 SGDLS, CDR2 YYNGEE. The CDR3 extends over 15 amino acids. The V and J ends lost 9 bases and 2 bases respectively, with 17 bases between them. The CDR3 here is CATAALDFNTGELFF. CDR3 nucleotides: TGTGCCACCGCCGCCCTGGACTTCAACACCGGGGAGCTGTTTTTT.

The genes are TRBV18 and TRBJ2-1; unclear D gene. V was trimmed by 2 bases and J by 7 bases, leaving 6 bases between them. This CDR3 is 12 amino acids long. The V gene's germline CDR1 is KGHSH and CDR2 LQKENI. This chain's CDR3 is CASSPSGNEQFF. The CDR3 DNA is TGTGCCAGCTCACCATCCGGGAATGAGCAGTTCTTC.

The rearrangement uses TRBV6-2 or TRBV6-3 and TRBJ1-2; D not resolved. The germline V gene has CDR1 MNHEY and CDR2 SVGEGT. V lost 4 bases to trimming and J lost 1 base, with 13 bases between them. The CDR3 length is 15 residues. CDR3 DNA: TGTGCCAGCAGTTTCGTGGCGACAATTAACTATGGCTACACCTTC. The encoded protein is CASSFVATINYGYTF.

The CDR3 DNA follows: TGTGCCAGCAGCCAAGATCTGGGGTTGGTGCAAGAGCAGTTCTTC. This encodes CASSQDLGLVQEQFF. This chain uses TRBV3-1 (or the pseudogene TRBV3-2) with TRBJ2-1; D gene unclear. The CDR3 extends over 15 amino acids. The ends were cut back, 0 bases at V and 10 bases at J, with 16 bases in the middle. Germline values: CDR1 LGHDT, CDR2 YNNKEL (reference sequence).

V gene TRBV5-6 combines with J gene TRBJ2-2, with D unresolved. V was trimmed by 5 bases and J by 4 bases, leaving 18 bases between them. Germline values: CDR1 SGHDT, CDR2 YYEEEE. This CDR3 spans 16 amino acids. The CDR3 bases are TGTGCCAGCAGGCGAATTGTGGGGATAGGCACCGGGGAGCTGTTTTTT. It specifies CASRRIVGIGTGELFF. The whole variable domain, filled in from reference TRBV5-6 and TRBJ2-2, reads DAGVTQSPTHLIKTRGQQVTLRCSPKSGHDTVSWYQQALGQGPQFIFQYYEEEERQRGNFPDRFSGHQFPNYSSELNVNALLLGDSALYLCASRRIVGIGTGELFFGEGSRLTVL.

The CDR3 is CASSDRGVENYGYTF. CDR3 nucleotide sequence: TGTGCCAGCAGTGATCGGGGGGTGGAAAACTATGGCTACACCTTC. This chain links TRBV2 with TRBJ1-2, with D maybe TRBD1 (5 bases). Germline V CDR1 and CDR2: SNHLY, FYNNEI. V was trimmed by 3 bases and J by 2 bases, leaving 13 bases between them. The CDR3 spans 15 residues.

V usage is TRBV7-3 and J usage is TRBJ1-5; no firm D call. V was trimmed by 1 base and J by 7 bases, leaving 8 bases between them. There are 13 residues in the CDR3. Germline-derived CDR1 and CDR2 are SGHTA and FQGTGA. The CDR3 sequence: CASSLNWGQPQHF. CDR3 DNA sequence: TGTGCCAGCAGCTTAAATTGGGGACAGCCCCAGCATTTT. The full variable domain, with the rest looked up from reference TRBV7-3 and TRBJ1-5, is GAGVSQTPSNKVTEKGKYVELRCDPISGHTALYWYRQSLGQGPEFLIYFQGTGAADDSGLPNDRFFAVRPEGSVSTLKIQRTERGDSAVYLCASSLNWGQPQHFGDGTRLSIL.

The genes are TRBV12-3 or TRBV12-4 and TRBJ2-7; D is perhaps TRBD2 (5 bases). V gave up 3 bases and J gave up 6 bases, with 6 bases separating them. This CDR3 is built from 11 residues. The CDR3 nucleotides read TGTGCCAGCAGTTTTCGGGGCGAGCAGTACTTC. It translates to CASSFRGEQYF.

The chain has TRBV2 and TRBJ1-6; TRBD1 aligns across 7 bases. After removal of 4 bases from V and 8 bases from J, the junction contained 11 bases not matched to a gene. CDR1 is SNHLY, CDR2 FYNNEI, per germline. This CDR3 comprises 16 residues. The CDR3 protein is CASSVVGGRRYSPLHF. The DNA of the CDR3 is TGTGCCAGCAGTGTTGTAGGGGGCAGGAGGTATTCACCCCTCCACTTT.

The CDR3 region is CASSPRPRGGMGGYTF. The CDR3 DNA follows: TGTGCCAGCAGCCCCCGCCCACGAGGAGGGATGGGTGGCTACACCTTC. This chain links TRBV7-3 with TRBJ1-2; the D is unclear. Germline V gene data show CDR1 as SGHTA and CDR2 as FQGTGA. The CDR3 length is 16 residues. V was trimmed by 5 bases and J by 7 bases, leaving 23 bases between them.

The chain uses TRBV6-4 and TRBJ1-2; D possibly corresponds to TRBD1 (5 bases). V shed 6 bases and J shed 4 bases, with 12 bases lying between them. Germline-derived CDR1 and CDR2 are MRHNA and SNTAGT. The length of the CDR3 is 13 residues. This chain's CDR3 is CASSPGFTYGYTF. CDR3 DNA sequence: TGTGCCAGCAGCCCAGGGTTTACCTATGGCTACACCTTC.

This chain connects TRBV9 to TRBJ2-7, with 7 bases matching TRBD2. Unmatched junction bases numbered 7, after V lost 4 bases and J lost 3 bases. The CDR3 has 14 residues. The germline V gene encodes CDR1 SGDLS and CDR2 YYNGEE. CDR3: CASSPLASGYEQYF. The CDR3, as DNA: TGTGCCAGCAGCCCTCTGGCTAGCGGCTACGAGCAGTACTTC.

V is TRBV27 and J is TRBJ2-3; tentative D call: TRBD2 (6 bases). From germline, CDR1 is MNHEY and CDR2 SMNVEV (reference sequence). Trimming left V 8 bases short and J 5 bases short, with 11 bases between. The CDR3 has 12 residues. The CDR3 DNA reads TGTGCCAGCTTTGCGGGGATAGATACGCAGTATTTT. Its translation is CASFAGIDTQYF.

This rearrangement joins TRBV30 to TRBJ2-1; TRBD1 agrees at 7 bases. CDR3 length: 16 amino acids. The V gene end was trimmed by 1 base and the J gene end by 4 bases; junction bases not matched to a gene: 10. Germline V gene data show CDR1 as GTSNPN and CDR2 as SVGIG (reference sequence). This CDR3 is CAWSDGQDLSYNEQFF. The CDR3 DNA reads TGTGCCTGGAGTGACGGACAGGATCTCTCGTACAATGAGCAGTTCTTC.

The chain carries TRBV12-3 or TRBV12-4 and TRBJ2-5; D call uncertain. The CDR3 loop spans 12 amino acids. The V end was cut by 5 bases, the J end by 5 bases, with 9 bases between. The CDR3 region is CASSPERETQYF. For the CDR3, the DNA is TGTGCCAGCAGTCCGGAGAGGGAGACCCAGTACTTC.

The chain has TRBV7-6 and TRBJ2-6; TRBD1 matches at 7 bases. The CDR3 sequence is 16 residues long. The germline CDR1 and CDR2 sequences are SGHVS and FNYEAQ. With 5 bases clipped from V and 1 base from J, the junction kept 5 bases outside the gene matches. The CDR3 region is CASSATGHSGANVLTF. Written as DNA, the CDR3 is TGTGCCAGCAGCGCGACAGGGCATTCTGGGGCCAACGTCCTGACTTTC.

The chain links TRBV5-4 to TRBJ2-3; D gene ambiguous. The germline CDR1 and CDR2 sequences are SGHNT and YYREEE (reference sequence). The CDR3 runs to 11 residues. Deletions cut 4 bases from V and 2 bases from J, with 2 bases between. CDR3 bases: TGTGCCAGCAGCCACACAGATACGCAGTATTTT. Amino acids: CASSHTDTQYF.

This clone was counted once. The chain joins TRBV12-3 or TRBV12-4 to TRBJ2-1; the D is unclear. This CDR3 spans 12 amino acids. The V end lost 6 bases, the J end lost 10 bases, and 13 bases lay between the germline ends. As DNA, the CDR3 is TGTGCCAGCAGACGTGTAGGGAACGAGCAGTTCTTC. Its protein product is CASRRVGNEQFF.

This chain links TRBV15 with TRBJ1-4; D possibly corresponds to TRBD1 (6 bases). Germline V CDR1 and CDR2: LNHNV, YYDKDF (reference sequence). V dropped 0 bases and J dropped 5 bases, with 10 bases sitting between them. The CDR3 length is 15 residues. The CDR3 region is CATSRDGGHNEKLFF. The CDR3 bases are TGTGCCACCAGCAGAGATGGGGGGCACAATGAAAAACTGTTTTTT.

The gene calls are TRBV3-1 (or the pseudogene TRBV3-2) and TRBJ2-3; 7 nucleotides agree with TRBD2. Unmatched junction bases numbered 1, after V lost 3 bases and J lost 7 bases. CDR3 length: 12 amino acids. From germline, CDR1 is LGHDT and CDR2 YNNKEL (reference sequence). For the CDR3, the DNA is TGTGCCAGCAGCCACGGGGGGAATACGCAGTATTTT. It yields the protein CASSHGGNTQYF.

V is TRBV5-4 and J is TRBJ2-2; 13 bases align to TRBD2. CDR1 SGHNT and CDR2 YYREEE come from the germline V gene (reference sequence). Trimming at V came to 4 bases and at J to 9 bases, leaving 9 bases not matched to a gene. The CDR3 consists of 16 residues. The CDR3 DNA follows: TGTGCCAGCAGCACCCAGACTAGCGGGGGGCTCCGGGAGCTGTTTTTT. This codes for CASSTQTSGGLRELFF.

The J gene is TRBJ1-1, the V gene TRBV3-1 (or the pseudogene TRBV3-2); D not certain. Germline CDR1 and CDR2: LGHDT and YNNKEL (reference sequence). The CDR3 has 18 amino acids. Trimming cost V 0 bases and J 0 bases, with 17 bases left between them. The CDR3 DNA is TGTGCCAGCAGCCAAGAGGGTGCCAAGGAATGTCTGAACACTGAAGCTTTCTTT. Its protein product is CASSQEGAKECLNTEAFF.